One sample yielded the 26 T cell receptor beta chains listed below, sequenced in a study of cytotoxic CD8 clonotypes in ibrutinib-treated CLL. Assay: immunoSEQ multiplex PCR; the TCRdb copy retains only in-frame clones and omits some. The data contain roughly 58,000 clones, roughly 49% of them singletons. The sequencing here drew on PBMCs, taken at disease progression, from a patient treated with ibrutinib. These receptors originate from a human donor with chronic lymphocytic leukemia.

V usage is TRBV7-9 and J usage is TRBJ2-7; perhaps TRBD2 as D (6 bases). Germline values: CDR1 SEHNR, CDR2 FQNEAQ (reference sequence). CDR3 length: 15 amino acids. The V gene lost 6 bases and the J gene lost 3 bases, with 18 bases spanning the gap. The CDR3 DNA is TGTGCCAGCAGTATCACACTAGCCAAACGCTACGAGCAGTACTTC. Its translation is CASSITLAKRYEQYF.

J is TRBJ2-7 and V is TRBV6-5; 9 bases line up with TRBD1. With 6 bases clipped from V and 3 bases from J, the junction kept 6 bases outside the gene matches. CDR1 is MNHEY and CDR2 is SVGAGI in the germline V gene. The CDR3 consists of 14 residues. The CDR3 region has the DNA TGTGCCAGCAGACAGGGGGCTAGGTACTACGAGCAGTACTTC. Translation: CASRQGARYYEQYF.

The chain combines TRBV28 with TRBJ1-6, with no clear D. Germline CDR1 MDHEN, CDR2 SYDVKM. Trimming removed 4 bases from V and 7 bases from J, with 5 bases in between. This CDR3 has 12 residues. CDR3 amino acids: CASSYRNSPLHF. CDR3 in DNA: TGTGCCAGCAGTTACAGAAATTCACCCCTCCACTTT. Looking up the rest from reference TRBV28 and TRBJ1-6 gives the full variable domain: DVKVTQSSRYLVKRTGEKVFLECVQDMDHENMFWYRQDPGLGLRLIYFSYDVKMKEKGDIPEGYSVSREKKERFSLILESASTNQTSMYLCASSYRNSPLHFGNGTRLTVT.

The CDR3 region is CASGTSGYNEQFF. The CDR3 DNA sequence: TGTGCCTCCGGGACTAGCGGTTACAATGAGCAGTTCTTC. The J gene is TRBJ2-1, the V gene TRBV9; 11 nucleotides match TRBD2. Germline CDR1 is SGDLS and CDR2 is YYNGEE. The junction had 4 bases not matched to a gene; V was cut back by 10 bases and J by 4 bases. The CDR3 runs to 13 residues.

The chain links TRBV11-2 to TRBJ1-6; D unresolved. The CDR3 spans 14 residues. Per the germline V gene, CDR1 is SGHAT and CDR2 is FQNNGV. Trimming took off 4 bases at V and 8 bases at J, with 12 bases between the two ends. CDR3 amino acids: CASSSLVMDSPLHF. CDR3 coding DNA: TGTGCCAGCAGCTCACTGGTTATGGATTCACCCCTCCACTTT.

CDR3 loop: CASSVEAGFYEQYF. The CDR3 DNA is TGTGCCAGCAGCGTAGAGGCGGGGTTCTACGAGCAGTACTTC. The genes are TRBV9 and TRBJ2-7, with D possibly being TRBD2 (6 bases). This CDR3 contains 14 residues. Germline V gene sequence: CDR1 SGDLS, CDR2 YYNGEE. V shed 0 bases and J shed 3 bases, with 10 bases lying between them.

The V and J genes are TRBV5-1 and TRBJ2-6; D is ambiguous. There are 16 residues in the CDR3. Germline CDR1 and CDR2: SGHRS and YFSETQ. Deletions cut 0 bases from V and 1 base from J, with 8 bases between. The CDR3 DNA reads TGCGCCAGCAGCTTGGTAAGACCTTCTGGGGCCAACGTCCTGACTTTC. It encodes CASSLVRPSGANVLTF.

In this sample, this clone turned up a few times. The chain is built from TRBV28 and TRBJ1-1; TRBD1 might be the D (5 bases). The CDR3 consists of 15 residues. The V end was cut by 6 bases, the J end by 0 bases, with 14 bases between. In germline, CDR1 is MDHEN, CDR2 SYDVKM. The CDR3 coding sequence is TGTGCCAGCAGCTCACCGGGGCAGATGAACACTGAAGCTTTCTTT. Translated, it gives CASSSPGQMNTEAFF. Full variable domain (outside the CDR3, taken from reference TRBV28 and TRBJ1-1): DVKVTQSSRYLVKRTGEKVFLECVQDMDHENMFWYRQDPGLGLRLIYFSYDVKMKEKGDIPEGYSVSREKKERFSLILESASTNQTSMYLCASSSPGQMNTEAFFGQGTRLTVV.

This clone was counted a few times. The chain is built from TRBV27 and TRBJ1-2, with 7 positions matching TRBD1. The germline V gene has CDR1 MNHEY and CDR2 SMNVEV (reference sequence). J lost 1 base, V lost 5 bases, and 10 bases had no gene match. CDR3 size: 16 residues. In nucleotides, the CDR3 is TGTGCCAGCAGTCCGAATGGGCAGGGGGGTAACTATGGCTACACCTTC. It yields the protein CASSPNGQGGNYGYTF.

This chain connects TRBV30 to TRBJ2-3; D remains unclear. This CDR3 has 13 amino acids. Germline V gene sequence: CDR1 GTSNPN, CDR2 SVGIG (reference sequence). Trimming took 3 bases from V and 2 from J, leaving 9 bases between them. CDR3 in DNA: TGTGCCTGGAGGGGCGGCGCCACAGATACGCAGTATTTT. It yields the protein CAWRGGATDTQYF.

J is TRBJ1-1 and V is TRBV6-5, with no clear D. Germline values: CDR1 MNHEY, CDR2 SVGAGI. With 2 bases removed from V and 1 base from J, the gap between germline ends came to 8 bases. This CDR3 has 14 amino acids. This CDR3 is CASSYGGSNTEAFF. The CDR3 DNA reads TGTGCCAGCAGTTACGGCGGGTCGAACACTGAAGCTTTCTTT.

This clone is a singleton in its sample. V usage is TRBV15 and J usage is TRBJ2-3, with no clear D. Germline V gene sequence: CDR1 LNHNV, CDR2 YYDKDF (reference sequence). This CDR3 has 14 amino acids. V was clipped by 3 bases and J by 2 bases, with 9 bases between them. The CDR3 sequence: CATSSTLNTDTQYF. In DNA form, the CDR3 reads TGTGCCACCAGCAGTACACTCAACACAGATACGCAGTATTTT. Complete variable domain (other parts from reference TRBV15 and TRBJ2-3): DAMVIQNPRYQVTQFGKPVTLSCSQTLNHNVMYWYQQKSSQAPKLLFHYYDKDFNNEADTPDNFQSRRPNTSFCFLDIRSPGLGDTAMYLCATSSTLNTDTQYFGPGTRLTVL.

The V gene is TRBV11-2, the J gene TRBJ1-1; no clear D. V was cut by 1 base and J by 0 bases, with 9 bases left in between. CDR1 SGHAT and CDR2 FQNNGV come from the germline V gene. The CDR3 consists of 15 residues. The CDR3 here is CASSLVERMNTEAFF. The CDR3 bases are TGTGCCAGCAGCTTAGTAGAGAGGATGAACACTGAAGCTTTCTTT.

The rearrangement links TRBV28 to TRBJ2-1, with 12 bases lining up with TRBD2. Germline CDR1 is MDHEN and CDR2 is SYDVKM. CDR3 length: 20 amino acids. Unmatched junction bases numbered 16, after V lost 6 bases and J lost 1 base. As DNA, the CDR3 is TGTGCCAGCAGCTATGAGCTAGCGGGGGGGCTAATGGGGTCCTACAATGAGCAGTTCTTC. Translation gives CASSYELAGGLMGSYNEQFF.

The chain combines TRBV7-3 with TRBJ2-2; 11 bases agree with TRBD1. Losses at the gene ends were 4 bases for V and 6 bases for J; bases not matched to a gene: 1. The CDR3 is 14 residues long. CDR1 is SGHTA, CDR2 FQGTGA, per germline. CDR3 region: CASSWGQGAGELFF. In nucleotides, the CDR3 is TGTGCCAGCAGCTGGGGACAGGGGGCCGGGGAGCTGTTTTTT.

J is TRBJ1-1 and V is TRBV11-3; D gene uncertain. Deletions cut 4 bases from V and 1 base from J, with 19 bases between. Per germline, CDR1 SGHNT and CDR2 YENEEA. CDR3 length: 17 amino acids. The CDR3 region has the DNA TGTGCCAGCAGCTCAATCAGGAAAAAGGCCACGAACACTGAAGCTTTCTTT. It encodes CASSSIRKKATNTEAFF.

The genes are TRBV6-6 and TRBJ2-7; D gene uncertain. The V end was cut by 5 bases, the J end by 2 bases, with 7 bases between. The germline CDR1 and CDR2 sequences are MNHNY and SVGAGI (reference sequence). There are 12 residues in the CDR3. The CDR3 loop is CASSEFPYEQYF. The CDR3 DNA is TGTGCCAGCAGTGAGTTCCCCTACGAGCAGTACTTC.

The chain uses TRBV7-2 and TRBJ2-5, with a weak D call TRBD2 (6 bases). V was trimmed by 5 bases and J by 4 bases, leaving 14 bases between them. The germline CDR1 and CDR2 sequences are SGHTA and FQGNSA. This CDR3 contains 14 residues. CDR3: CASSPGLPRETQYF. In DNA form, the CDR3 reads TGTGCCAGCAGCCCAGGACTACCACGAGAGACCCAGTACTTC.

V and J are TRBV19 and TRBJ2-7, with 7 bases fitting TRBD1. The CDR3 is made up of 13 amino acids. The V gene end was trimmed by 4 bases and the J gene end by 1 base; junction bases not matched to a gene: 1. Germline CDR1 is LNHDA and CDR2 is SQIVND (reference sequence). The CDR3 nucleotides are TGTGCCAGTAGTACAGGGGGATCCTACGAGCAGTACTTC. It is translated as CASSTGGSYEQYF.

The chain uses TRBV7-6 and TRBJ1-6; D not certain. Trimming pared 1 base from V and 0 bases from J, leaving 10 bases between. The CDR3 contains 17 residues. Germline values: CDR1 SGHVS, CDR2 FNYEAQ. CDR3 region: CASSLGTVSSYNSPLHF. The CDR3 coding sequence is TGTGCCAGCAGCTTAGGGACGGTGAGCTCCTATAATTCACCCCTCCACTTT.

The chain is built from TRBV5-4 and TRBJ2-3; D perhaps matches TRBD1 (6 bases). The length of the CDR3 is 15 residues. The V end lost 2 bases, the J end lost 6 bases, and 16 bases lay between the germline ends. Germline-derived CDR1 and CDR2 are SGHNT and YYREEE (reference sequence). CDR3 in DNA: TGTGCCAGCAGCTTAGATCAGGGGAGCAGTGATACGCAGTATTTT. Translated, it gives CASSLDQGSSDTQYF.

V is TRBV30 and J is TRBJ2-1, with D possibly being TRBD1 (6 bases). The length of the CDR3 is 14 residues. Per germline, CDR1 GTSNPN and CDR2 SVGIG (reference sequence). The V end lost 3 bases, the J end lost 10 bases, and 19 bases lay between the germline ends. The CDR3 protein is CAWSDTGGGGEQFF. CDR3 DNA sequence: TGTGCCTGGAGCGATACCGGTGGGGGCGGCGAGCAGTTCTTC.

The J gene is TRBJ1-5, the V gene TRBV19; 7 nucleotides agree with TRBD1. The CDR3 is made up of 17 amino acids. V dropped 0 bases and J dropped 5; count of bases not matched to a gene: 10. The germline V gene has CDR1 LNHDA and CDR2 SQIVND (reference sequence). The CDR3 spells CASSIDLYAQGDQPQHF. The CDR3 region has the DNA TGTGCCAGTAGTATAGATCTATACGCCCAGGGGGATCAGCCCCAGCATTTT.

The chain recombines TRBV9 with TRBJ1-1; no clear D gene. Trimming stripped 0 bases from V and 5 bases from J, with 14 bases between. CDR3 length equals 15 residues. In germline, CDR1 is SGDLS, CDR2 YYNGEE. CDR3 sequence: CASSVVPADRTEAFF. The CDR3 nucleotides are TGTGCCAGCAGCGTAGTACCGGCGGATCGAACTGAAGCTTTCTTT.

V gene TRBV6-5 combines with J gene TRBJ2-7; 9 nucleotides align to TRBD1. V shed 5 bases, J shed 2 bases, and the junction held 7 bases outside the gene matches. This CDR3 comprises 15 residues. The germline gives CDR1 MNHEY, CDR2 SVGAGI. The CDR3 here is CASSGPGQGAYEQYF. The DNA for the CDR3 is TGTGCCAGCAGTGGACCGGGACAGGGAGCCTACGAGCAGTACTTC.

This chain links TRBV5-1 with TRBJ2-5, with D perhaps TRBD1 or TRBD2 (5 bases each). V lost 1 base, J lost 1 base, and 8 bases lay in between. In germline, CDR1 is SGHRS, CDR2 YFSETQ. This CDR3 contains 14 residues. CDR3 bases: TGCGCCAGCAGCTTGTGGGGGTCCCAAGAGACCCAGTACTTC. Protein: CASSLWGSQETQYF.